One sample yielded the 20 T cell receptor beta chains listed below, sequenced in a study of OX40 agonist ivuxolimab in advanced cancers. Generated by immunoSEQ multiplex PCR, the TCRdb table keeps only in-frame clones and is missing some. The table records around 80,000 clones, 65% to 85% of them present only once. The starting material was CD4+ or CD8+ T cells sorted from blood, obtained in a trial of the OX40 agonist ivuxolimab. All receptors derive from an adult with an advanced solid tumor such as melanoma, head and neck, liver or kidney cancer.

The genes are TRBV27 and TRBJ1-2, with 8 bases that match TRBD1. The CDR3 covers 15 residues. Germline CDR1 reads MNHEY; CDR2 reads SMNVEV (reference sequence). Trimming at V came to 4 bases and at J to 8 bases, leaving 12 bases not matched to a gene. The CDR3 region is CASSWTGKRSWGYTF. CDR3 bases: TGTGCCAGCAGTTGGACAGGGAAACGATCGTGGGGCTACACCTTC.

The CDR3 region has the DNA TGTGCCAGCTCACCGAGACAGGGGGCCCGAAATGGCTACACCTTC. Protein: CASSPRQGARNGYTF. V gene TRBV18 combines with J gene TRBJ1-2; the match to TRBD1 covers 10 bases. Looked up from germline, CDR1 is KGHSH and CDR2 is LQKENI. With 3 bases clipped from V and 6 bases from J, the junction kept 7 bases outside the gene matches. CDR3 length: 15 amino acids.

The J gene is TRBJ2-7, the V gene TRBV18; 10 nucleotides align to TRBD1. Germline trimming cut 6 bases from V and 6 bases from J; bases unmatched to any gene: 2. Germline values: CDR1 KGHSH, CDR2 LQKENI. CDR3 size: 12 residues. As DNA, the CDR3 is TGTGCCAGCTCGGGACAGGGGATCGAGCAGTACTTC. Translated, it gives CASSGQGIEQYF.

This clone was detected once. V is TRBV5-5 and J is TRBJ2-7; D not certain. Germline V gives CDR1 SGHKS, CDR2 YYEKEE (reference sequence). Trimming cost V 0 bases and J 6 bases, with 16 bases left between them. This CDR3 comprises 15 residues. The CDR3 sequence: CASSLVPALDGEQYF. CDR3 nucleotides: TGTGCCAGCAGCTTGGTTCCGGCCCTAGATGGCGAGCAGTACTTC.

V and J are TRBV6-1 and TRBJ2-5; D not certain. Trimming took 2 bases from V and 5 from J, leaving 15 bases between them. This CDR3 is built from 15 residues. Germline CDR1 reads MNHNS; CDR2 reads SASEGT. The CDR3 nucleotides read TGTGCCAGCAGTGAAATTCCCTTGGGTGGGGAGACCCAGTACTTC. Amino acid sequence: CASSEIPLGGETQYF.

The chain links TRBV9 to TRBJ2-3, with D hard to call. Looked up from germline, CDR1 is SGDLS and CDR2 is YYNGEE. V lost 0 bases, J lost 0 bases, and 5 bases lay in between. The CDR3 consists of 14 residues. CDR3: CASSVGPSTDTQYF. The CDR3 nucleotides are TGTGCCAGCAGCGTAGGACCGAGCACAGATACGCAGTATTTT.

The chain uses TRBV4-1 and TRBJ2-1, with D hard to call. CDR1 is MGHRA and CDR2 is YSYEKL in the germline V gene. V lost 3 bases and J lost 2, with 14 bases in between. The CDR3 is 16 residues long. CDR3 nucleotides: TGCGCCAGCAGCCAGTTAACAGAATATACCTACAATGAGCAGTTCTTC. Translation: CASSQLTEYTYNEQFF.

In its sample, this clone was seen once. The rearrangement links TRBV7-9 to TRBJ2-2, with D tentatively TRBD2 (6 bases). Germline V gene lookup returns CDR1 SEHNR and CDR2 FQNEAQ (reference sequence). The CDR3 sequence is 15 residues long. The V end lost 6 bases, the J end lost 7 bases, and 18 bases lay between the germline ends. The CDR3 DNA sequence: TGTGCCAGCAGAAAATCGGGGGATGTGCACGGGGAGCTGTTTTTT. Encoded protein: CASRKSGDVHGELFF.

This clone was seen a single time. The rearrangement uses TRBV19 and TRBJ2-1, with D unresolved. The germline gives CDR1 LNHDA, CDR2 SQIVND (reference sequence). V was trimmed by 3 bases and J by 9 bases, leaving 6 bases between them. The CDR3 length is 11 residues. The CDR3 DNA follows: TGTGCCAGTAGTATCGAGAGTGAGCAGTTCTTC. Its protein product is CASSIESEQFF.

The rearrangement links TRBV7-9 to TRBJ1-1, with a weak D call TRBD1 (6 bases). This CDR3 is 15 amino acids long. Trimming cost V 5 bases and J 7 bases, with 20 bases left between them. Germline-derived CDR1 and CDR2 are SEHNR and FQNEAQ (reference sequence). The CDR3: CASSPEGGRTLEAFF. In nucleotides, the CDR3 is TGTGCCAGCAGCCCCGAAGGGGGTAGGACCCTTGAAGCTTTCTTT.

The chain uses TRBV6-1 and TRBJ2-7; 11 bases are a match to TRBD2. V was clipped by 4 bases and J by 3 bases; unmatched bases: 5. The CDR3 spans 15 residues. Germline V lookup: CDR1 MNHNS, CDR2 SASEGT. This chain's CDR3 is CASSAGTSGLYEQYF. CDR3 bases: TGTGCCAGCAGTGCGGGGACTAGCGGACTCTACGAGCAGTACTTC.

The chain is built from TRBV29-1 and TRBJ2-3, with TRBD1 identical over 10 bases. The trim removed 4 bases at V and 10 bases at J, leaving 17 bases unmatched. The CDR3 covers 16 residues. Germline loops: CDR1 SQVTM, CDR2 ANQGSEA. CDR3 residues: CSVGSPDRGGSNAQYF. Written as DNA, the CDR3 is TGCAGCGTTGGGTCCCCGGACAGGGGGGGTTCCAATGCGCAGTATTTT.

The V and J genes are TRBV18 and TRBJ2-1; 11 bases are shared with TRBD2. Trimming removed 4 bases from V and 4 bases from J; junction bases left unmatched: 6. The CDR3 has 16 amino acids. Germline V lookup: CDR1 KGHSH, CDR2 LQKENI. The CDR3 nucleotides read TGTGCCAGCTCACGCCCGGGACTAGCGGATTACAATGAGCAGTTCTTC. Its protein is CASSRPGLADYNEQFF.

This chain joins TRBV6-4 and TRBJ1-2, with 9 bases lining up with TRBD1. After removal of 6 bases from V and 2 bases from J, the junction contained 4 bases not matched to a gene. Per germline, CDR1 MRHNA and CDR2 SNTAGT. This CDR3 spans 14 amino acids. The CDR3 reads CASRLGTGNYGYTF. As DNA, the CDR3 is TGTGCCAGCAGACTCGGGACAGGGAACTATGGCTACACCTTC.

J is TRBJ2-7 and V is TRBV6-1, with 12 bases aligning to TRBD2. The trim removed 4 bases at V and 2 bases at J, leaving 3 bases unmatched. The germline gives CDR1 MNHNS, CDR2 SASEGT. The CDR3 runs 15 residues. The CDR3 reads CASSAGLAGTYEQYF. CDR3 in DNA: TGTGCCAGCAGTGCCGGACTAGCGGGAACCTACGAGCAGTACTTC.

The gene calls are TRBV30 and TRBJ2-3; TRBD2 matches 8 bases. Losses at the gene ends were 3 bases for V and 4 bases for J; bases not matched to a gene: 9. Germline V gene lookup returns CDR1 GTSNPN and CDR2 SVGIG (reference sequence). The CDR3 totals 15 residues. CDR3 in DNA: TGTGCCTGGAGGGACGGGGGGGCTTCCCCAGATACGCAGTATTTT. Translating gives CAWRDGGASPDTQYF.

This clone was detected once. The V call is TRBV7-6, the J call TRBJ2-1; 10 bases match TRBD1. Germline V gene data show CDR1 as SGHVS and CDR2 as FNYEAQ. The CDR3 sequence is 14 residues long. V was clipped by 4 bases and J by 8 bases; unmatched bases: 5. The CDR3 region has the DNA TGTGCCAGCAGCTCCAGACAGGGGGCCGATGAGCAGTTCTTC. Residues: CASSSRQGADEQFF.

This chain connects TRBV14 to TRBJ1-1; D possibly corresponds to TRBD1 (5 bases). The V end was cut by 1 base, the J end by 7 bases, with 25 bases between. The V gene's germline CDR1 is SGHDN and CDR2 FVKESK. The CDR3 spans 18 residues. This chain's CDR3 is CASSQVYALPGHRIEAFF. The CDR3, as DNA: TGTGCCAGCAGCCAAGTCTACGCTCTTCCTGGACACCGGATTGAAGCTTTCTTT.

The chain links TRBV5-4 to TRBJ2-6, with D tentatively TRBD1 (5 bases). Germline V CDR1 and CDR2: SGHNT, YYREEE (reference sequence). V was trimmed by 2 bases and J by 0 bases, leaving 18 bases between them. This CDR3 is 19 amino acids long. This CDR3 is CASSFTQGYFPSGANVLTF. CDR3 sequence (DNA): TGTGCCAGCAGCTTCACGCAGGGTTACTTCCCCTCTGGGGCCAACGTCCTGACTTTC.

This clone was seen only once. The junction differs from germline at one of its ends, possibly a read error. The V gene is TRBV7-7, the J gene TRBJ2-5; D possibly corresponds to TRBD2 (6 bases). The CDR3 extends over 14 amino acids. Germline values: CDR1 SSHAT, CDR2 FNYEAQ (reference sequence). In DNA form, the CDR3 reads TGTGCTAGCAGCTCCTCGGGGGTGGGGGAGACCCAGTACTTC. Translated: CASSSSGVGETQYF.